The 21 T cell receptor beta chains reported below all come from one sample, sequenced in a study of blood T cell repertoires in COVID-19 (TCRdb year 2020). The library was built by means of the immunoSEQ multiplex PCR assay. TCRdb retrieved this table from immuneACCESS and kept in-frame rearrangements only. Not all clones are present; in checked studies, unresolved V genes account for under half, and no reason is known for the remainder. The sample yields fewer than 250,000 clones; approximately 89% were counted once. The top ten clonotypes cover around 1.7% of the sample. Specimen: peripheral blood. These receptors all stem from a woman in her sixties or seventies who had recovered from COVID-19.

The rearrangement joins TRBV27 to TRBJ2-4; D unresolved. Trimming pared 6 bases from V and 2 bases from J, leaving 17 bases between. Germline assignment: CDR1 MNHEY and CDR2 SMNVEV (reference sequence). This CDR3 is 16 amino acids long. The CDR3, as DNA: TGTGCCAGCAGCCTCTCCGGGTCGGTCACCAAAAACATTCAGTACTTC. This translates into CASSLSGSVTKNIQYF.

CDR3 loop: CASSDSKGSHIQYF. CDR3 coding DNA: TGTGCCAGCAGCGATTCCAAGGGGTCTCACATTCAGTACTTC. This chain links TRBV7-2 with TRBJ2-4; a weak D match, TRBD1 (5 bases). Trimming cost V 5 bases and J 8 bases, with 16 bases left between them. The CDR3 totals 14 residues. Germline assignment: CDR1 SGHTA and CDR2 FQGNSA.

The chain is built from TRBV7-2 and TRBJ2-5; TRBD2 is a possible D gene (6 bases). The CDR3 is 13 amino acids. CDR1 SGHTA and CDR2 FQGNSA come from the germline V gene. V lost 5 bases to trimming and J lost 6 bases, with 13 bases between them. The CDR3 DNA is TGTGCCAGCAGCGACCGGACTACGAAGACCCAGTACTTC. It encodes CASSDRTTKTQYF.

Comments on this clone: Germline and junction disagree at one end, which may indicate a read error. The rearrangement joins TRBV6-2 or TRBV6-3 to TRBJ2-7; TRBD2 is a possible D gene (6 bases). Looked up from germline, CDR1 is MNHEY and CDR2 is SVGEGT. The CDR3 has 12 residues. CDR3 amino acids: CATSGGEYEQYF. CDR3 in DNA: TGTGCCACCAGTGGCGGGGAGTACGAGCAGTACTTC.

The rearrangement joins TRBV4-2 to TRBJ1-6; D gene uncertain. Germline CDR1 reads LGHNA; CDR2 reads YNFKEQ. There are 18 residues in the CDR3. Trimming left V 4 bases short and J 1 base short, with 17 bases between. This chain's CDR3 is CASSLPREGRSYNSPLHF. The CDR3 DNA reads as TGTGCCAGCAGCCTCCCCCGGGAAGGGCGGTCCTATAATTCACCCCTCCACTTT.

V and J are TRBV28 and TRBJ2-2, with no clear D. V lost 5 bases and J lost 9, with 7 bases in between. This CDR3 spans 11 amino acids. The germline V gene encodes CDR1 MDHEN and CDR2 SYDVKM. In DNA form, the CDR3 reads TGTGCCAGCAGTGGAGTTAGGGAGCTGTTTTTT. Protein product: CASSGVRELFF. Full variable domain (rest looked up from reference TRBV28 and TRBJ2-2): DVKVTQSSRYLVKRTGEKVFLECVQDMDHENMFWYRQDPGLGLRLIYFSYDVKMKEKGDIPEGYSVSREKKERFSLILESASTNQTSMYLCASSGVRELFFGEGSRLTVL.

This clone was seen only once. The genes are TRBV5-1 and TRBJ2-1; 9 bases fit TRBD1. Germline trimming cut 5 bases from V and 1 base from J; bases unmatched to any gene: 4. Germline CDR1 reads SGHRS; CDR2 reads YFSETQ. The CDR3 covers 15 residues. The CDR3 DNA follows: TGCGCCAGCAGGTCCGGGACAGGGTCCTACAATGAGCAGTTCTTC. Translating gives CASRSGTGSYNEQFF.

V and J are TRBV2 and TRBJ1-1; 10 nucleotides match TRBD1. The V segment lost 5 bases and the J segment 7 bases; nucleotides outside the gene matches: 7. The germline gives CDR1 SNHLY, CDR2 FYNNEI. CDR3 size: 14 residues. CDR3 residues: CASSKDRGAHEAFF. The CDR3 DNA is TGTGCCAGCAGTAAGGACAGGGGGGCCCATGAAGCTTTCTTT.

The rearrangement links TRBV7-9 to TRBJ1-5; TRBD1 matches 9 bases. Per germline, CDR1 SEHNR and CDR2 FQNEAQ (reference sequence). The CDR3 is 14 amino acids. The J segment lost 11 bases and the V segment lost 2 bases, leaving 7 bases of the junction unmatched. CDR3: CASSLTGGEVAQHF. As DNA, the CDR3 is TGTGCCAGCAGCTTAACAGGGGGCGAAGTGGCCCAGCATTTT.

The rearrangement uses TRBV3-1 (or the pseudogene TRBV3-2) and TRBJ2-5; D perhaps matches TRBD1 (6 bases). Germline V gives CDR1 LGHDT, CDR2 YNNKEL (reference sequence). Trimming stripped 5 bases from V and 5 bases from J, with 12 bases between. The CDR3 runs to 13 residues. The CDR3 DNA sequence: TGTGCCAGCAGCGCGTGGCAGGGGGAGACCCAGTACTTC. It specifies CASSAWQGETQYF.

The genes are TRBV5-1 and TRBJ1-1; D is uncertain. Germline V gene lookup returns CDR1 SGHRS and CDR2 YFSETQ. This CDR3 spans 13 amino acids. V was cut by 5 bases and J by 7 bases, with 15 bases left in between. The chain's CDR3 is CASSPGSGYEAFF. CDR3 DNA sequence: TGCGCCAGCAGTCCGGGCAGCGGGTATGAAGCTTTCTTT.

The V gene is TRBV7-2, the J gene TRBJ2-5, with D perhaps matching TRBD2 (6 bases). This CDR3 comprises 14 residues. Looked up from germline, CDR1 is SGHTA and CDR2 is FQGNSA. V lost 1 base, J lost 4 bases, and 10 bases lay in between. CDR3 amino acids: CASSLGLGRETQYF. As DNA, the CDR3 is TGTGCCAGCAGCTTAGGACTAGGAAGAGAGACCCAGTACTTC.

This chain connects TRBV28 to TRBJ2-1; D is possibly TRBD2 (5 bases). Trimming pared 3 bases from V and 4 bases from J, leaving 16 bases between. Germline V gene lookup returns CDR1 MDHEN and CDR2 SYDVKM. The CDR3 runs to 16 residues. The DNA of the CDR3 is TGTGCCAGCAGTTTTCTATTCTCGAGGGTATACAATGAGCAGTTCTTC. It translates to CASSFLFSRVYNEQFF.

This clone was counted a few times. The CDR3 DNA follows: TGTGCCAGCAGCTCGCCACGGGACAGGGGTCGGACTGAAGCTTTCTTT. It is translated as CASSSPRDRGRTEAFF. The V call is TRBV5-6, the J call TRBJ1-1; 10 bases are a match to TRBD1. Trimming cost V 3 bases and J 5 bases; bases outside gene matches: 10. This CDR3 contains 16 residues. CDR1 SGHDT and CDR2 YYEEEE come from the germline V gene.

The gene calls are TRBV21-1 and TRBJ1-3; TRBD1 is taken as the D call from the table, unchecked against the DNA. TRBV21-1 is given as a pseudogene. The CDR3 runs 17 residues. CDR3 nucleotide sequence: TGTGCCAGCAGCAAAGAGGGGAACAGGGTAACCGGAAACACCATATATTTT. Residues: CASSKEGNRVTGNTIYF.

The V gene is TRBV7-2, the J gene TRBJ1-6; 9 bases are shared with TRBD1. The length of the CDR3 is 16 residues. With V trimmed by 5 bases and J by 4 bases, 6 bases remained unmatched. Looked up from germline, CDR1 is SGHTA and CDR2 is FQGNSA. The DNA of the CDR3 is TGTGCCAGCAGCCAGGGGACAGGGATTTATAATTCACCCCTCCACTTT. Protein: CASSQGTGIYNSPLHF.

This clone was found once. This sequence joins TRBV2 and TRBJ1-2; 7 bases line up with TRBD1. The germline V gene encodes CDR1 SNHLY and CDR2 FYNNEI. The CDR3 contains 14 residues. The trim removed 7 bases at V and 3 bases at J, leaving 8 bases unmatched. The CDR3 is CASIGQGVDYGYTF. In nucleotides, the CDR3 is TGTGCCAGCATTGGGCAGGGGGTCGACTATGGCTACACCTTC.

This clone was detected only once. J is TRBJ1-6 and V is TRBV7-9, with a possible D match to TRBD1 (6 bases). The germline V gene has CDR1 SEHNR and CDR2 FQNEAQ (reference sequence). The CDR3 has 14 residues. Trimming shortened V by 1 base and J by 10 bases, and 11 bases separated the two germline ends. The CDR3 protein is CASSLDREQSPLHF. The DNA of the CDR3 is TGTGCCAGCAGCTTAGACAGGGAGCAATCACCCCTCCACTTT. Based on the CDR3 plus reference TRBV7-9 and TRBJ1-6, the full variable domain is DTGVSQNPRHKITKRGQNVTFRCDPISEHNRLYWYRQTLGQGPEFLTYFQNEAQLEKSRLLSDRFSAERPKGSFSTLEIQRTEQGDSAMYLCASSLDREQSPLHFGNGTRLTVT.

The chain links TRBV19 to TRBJ1-1; D perhaps matches TRBD1 (5 bases). Per the germline V gene, CDR1 is LNHDA and CDR2 is SQIVND (reference sequence). This CDR3 is built from 15 residues. V was trimmed by 3 bases and J by 1 base, leaving 12 bases between them. CDR3 sequence reads: CASSIATAQNTEAFF. The CDR3 region has the DNA TGTGCCAGTAGTATTGCGACAGCTCAGAACACTGAAGCTTTCTTT.

V and J are TRBV11-2 and TRBJ2-5; D remains unclear. The germline V gene encodes CDR1 SGHAT and CDR2 FQNNGV. The CDR3 contains 13 residues. The germline V and J ends were trimmed by 7 bases and 4 bases, with 13 bases remaining between them. This CDR3 is CASNWAVIETQYF. For the CDR3, the DNA is TGTGCCAGCAATTGGGCCGTGATAGAGACCCAGTACTTC.

The V call is TRBV10-2, the J call TRBJ2-1; 10 bases align to TRBD2. The CDR3 totals 17 residues. V dropped 8 bases and J dropped 4; count of bases not matched to a gene: 14. The germline CDR1 and CDR2 sequences are WSHSY and SAAADI. CDR3 coding DNA: TGCGCCAGCGGGGAAAGGGGCGGAGCGGGGGGGTACAATGAGCAGTTCTTC. Translating it yields CASGERGGAGGYNEQFF.